This passage covers 31 T cell receptor beta chains from one sample sequenced in a study of CD8 T cells in ankylosing spondylitis. TCRdb independently ran MiXCR on the 5' RACE reads; one entry per CDR3 protein. The sample has roughly 220,000 distinct CDR3 sequences; about 11% are singletons. Sequencing was carried out using blood, either unsorted or a sorted T cell fraction (not recorded which). These receptors were collected from a male donor with ankylosing spondylitis or in good health (not recorded which).

The table lists this clonotype with many counts. V usage is TRBV5-1 and J usage is TRBJ1-1, with 11 bases matching TRBD1. J gave up 5 bases and V 0 bases, and 6 bases lay outside the gene matches. Germline CDR1 reads SGHRS; CDR2 reads YFSETQ. The CDR3 is 16 amino acids. CDR3 DNA: TGCGCCAGCAGCTTGGGGACAGGGGGCGCAGGAACTGAAGCTTTCTTT. It translates to CASSLGTGGAGTEAFF.

The chain uses TRBV7-2 and TRBJ2-5; 14 bases line up with TRBD2. The CDR3 loop spans 17 amino acids. Germline loops: CDR1 SGHTA, CDR2 FQGNSA. V dropped 3 bases and J dropped 7; count of bases not matched to a gene: 10. CDR3 in amino acids: CASSFGLAGGYPATQYF. The CDR3 DNA sequence: TGTGCCAGCAGCTTCGGACTAGCGGGGGGCTACCCGGCGACCCAGTACTTC.

This clonotype was seen a handful of times. The gene calls are TRBV6-1 and TRBJ2-6; 7 positions match TRBD2. Germline V gene lookup returns CDR1 MNHNS and CDR2 SASEGT. The trim removed 7 bases at V and 3 bases at J, leaving 6 bases unmatched. The CDR3 covers 15 residues. The CDR3 sequence: CASNSREGGANVLTF. The CDR3 nucleotides are TGTGCCAGCAACTCTAGGGAGGGTGGGGCCAACGTCCTGACTTTC.

The chain has TRBV3-1 and TRBJ2-5; 7 bases map to TRBD2. The CDR3 runs to 13 residues. With V trimmed by 5 bases and J by 5 bases, 5 bases remained unmatched. Germline CDR1 and CDR2: LGHDT and YNNKEL (reference sequence). The CDR3 sequence is CASSGSGAETQYF. In DNA, the CDR3 is TGTGCCAGCAGCGGGAGCGGGGCGGAGACCCAGTACTTC.

This clonotype was counted a few times. The chain combines TRBV12-3 or TRBV12-4 with TRBJ1-2; 12 positions match TRBD1. The CDR3 is made up of 17 amino acids. J was trimmed by 3 bases and V by 6 bases; bases with no gene match: 11. CDR3 in amino acids: CASRAGTGGEQDYGYTF. DNA for the CDR3: TGTGCCAGCAGAGCCGGGACAGGGGGCGAACAAGACTATGGCTACACCTTC.

This clonotype was found a few times. The chain joins TRBV20-1 to TRBJ2-5; the D gene is possibly TRBD2 (5 bases). CDR3 length: 13 amino acids. V gave up 1 base and J gave up 1 base, with 7 bases separating them. Germline values: CDR1 DFQATT, CDR2 SNEGSKA (reference sequence). CDR3 DNA: TGCAGTGCTAGAGGAAGCGGCCAAGAGACCCAGTACTTC. Residues: CSARGSGQETQYF.

This clonotype was seen a handful of times. This sequence joins TRBV20-1 and TRBJ1-5, with 10 bases identical to TRBD1. Germline trimming cut 6 bases from V and 1 base from J; bases unmatched to any gene: 3. The CDR3 is made up of 14 amino acids. Germline lookup yields CDR1 DFQATT and CDR2 SNEGSKA (reference sequence). The CDR3 region is CSAGQGLSNQPQHF. The CDR3, as DNA: TGCAGTGCGGGACAGGGGTTGAGCAATCAGCCCCAGCATTTT.

The V and J genes are TRBV11-2 and TRBJ2-3; unclear D gene. Trimming shortened V by 1 base and J by 2 bases, and 7 bases separated the two germline ends. The CDR3 consists of 14 residues. Germline CDR1 reads SGHAT; CDR2 reads FQNNGV. DNA of the CDR3: TGTGCCAGCAGCTTAGGCCCATTCACAGATACGCAGTATTTT. Residues: CASSLGPFTDTQYF.

The rearrangement uses TRBV5-1 and TRBJ2-3; the match to TRBD2 covers 7 bases. This CDR3 comprises 16 residues. With V trimmed by 1 base and J by 4 bases, 9 bases remained unmatched. Per the germline V gene, CDR1 is SGHRS and CDR2 is YFSETQ. CDR3 loop: CASSLHSGGGADTQYF. The DNA for the CDR3 is TGCGCCAGCAGCTTGCATTCGGGCGGGGGAGCAGATACGCAGTATTTT.

The rearrangement uses TRBV6-1 and TRBJ2-1; TRBD2 agrees at 8 bases. The germline V gene has CDR1 MNHNS and CDR2 SASEGT. The trim removed 6 bases at V and 5 bases at J, leaving 9 bases unmatched. The CDR3 consists of 15 residues. CDR3: CASSSSGGRHNEQFF. The DNA of the CDR3 is TGTGCCAGCAGCTCGAGCGGGGGCCGTCACAATGAGCAGTTCTTC.

The genes are TRBV6-5 and TRBJ1-1; 7 nucleotides match TRBD1. Trimming cost V 2 bases and J 4 bases; bases outside gene matches: 10. CDR1 MNHEY and CDR2 SVGAGI come from the germline V gene. CDR3 length: 16 residues. CDR3 sequence: CASSYVQLGTVTEAFF. CDR3 bases: TGTGCCAGCAGTTACGTCCAGCTCGGGACAGTCACTGAAGCTTTCTTT.

This clonotype was counted ten times or more. This chain uses TRBV5-5 with TRBJ2-7; 8 bases line up with TRBD1. CDR1 and CDR2 from the germline V gene are SGHKS and YYEKEE (reference sequence). This CDR3 has 16 residues. Losses at the gene ends were 0 bases for V and 3 bases for J; bases not matched to a gene: 8. This CDR3 reads CASSLGAGTGFYEQYF. DNA of the CDR3: TGTGCCAGCAGCTTGGGGGCCGGGACAGGCTTCTACGAGCAGTACTTC.

This clonotype was detected ten times or more. As DNA, the CDR3 is TGCGCCAGCAGCCAAGATGGGACTAGCGGCTACAATGAGCAGTTCTTC. As protein: CASSQDGTSGYNEQFF. The chain couples TRBV4-1 to TRBJ2-1, with 11 nucleotides matching TRBD2. Trimming cost V 0 bases and J 3 bases; bases outside gene matches: 1. This CDR3 has 16 amino acids. Looked up from germline, CDR1 is MGHRA and CDR2 is YSYEKL.

This clonotype was picked up many times. The CDR3 DNA is TGTGCCAGCAGTTTACAGGGTTTCGGCTCACCCCTCCACTTT. Translating it yields CASSLQGFGSPLHF. This chain links TRBV12-3 or TRBV12-4 with TRBJ1-6, with D possibly matching TRBD1 (5 bases). V was cut by 2 bases and J by 10 bases, with 12 bases left in between. The CDR3 spans 14 residues.

The chain recombines TRBV3-1 with TRBJ2-6; D gene ambiguous. This CDR3 is built from 16 residues. Germline V lookup: CDR1 LGHDT, CDR2 YNNKEL (reference sequence). Trimming left V 0 bases short and J 1 base short, with 7 bases between. The DNA for the CDR3 is TGTGCCAGCAGCCAAGATCCAGGATCTGGGGCCAACGTCCTGACTTTC. Translated: CASSQDPGSGANVLTF.

This clonotype was counted at least ten times. The V call is TRBV5-4, the J call TRBJ1-1; 10 bases map to TRBD1. The ends lost 1 base at V and 8 bases at J; junction bases unmatched: 5. Germline CDR1 is SGHNT and CDR2 is YYREEE (reference sequence). The CDR3 spans 14 residues. CDR3 amino acids: CASSLPGQGREAFF. The CDR3 DNA is TGTGCCAGCAGCTTGCCGGGACAGGGGAGAGAAGCTTTCTTT.

The chain is built from TRBV12-3 or TRBV12-4 and TRBJ1-2; TRBD1 matches 8 bases. V gave up 11 bases and J gave up 8 bases; unmatched junction bases: 22. This CDR3 has 16 amino acids. CDR3 amino acids: CAPPGPPDRETHGYTF. CDR3 DNA sequence: TGTGCCCCCCCCGGCCCCCCGGACAGGGAAACTCACGGCTACACCTTC.

This rearrangement joins TRBV20-1 to TRBJ2-3; 11 bases fit TRBD2. Germline V gene sequence: CDR1 DFQATT, CDR2 SNEGSKA (reference sequence). V dropped 2 bases and J dropped 2; count of bases not matched to a gene: 6. The CDR3 spans 16 residues. The CDR3 DNA reads TGCAGTGCTAGAATTAGCGGGGGGGGGTTCACAGATACGCAGTATTTT. Its protein is CSARISGGGFTDTQYF.

This clonotype was observed many times. The V call is TRBV2, the J call TRBJ2-3; 13 nucleotides align to TRBD2. The V segment lost 6 bases and the J segment 8 bases; nucleotides outside the gene matches: 5. This CDR3 has 14 amino acids. Germline CDR1 and CDR2: SNHLY and FYNNEI. For the CDR3, the DNA is TGTGCCAGCAGCGAAACTAGCGGGGGGGCTACGCAGTATTTT. This codes for CASSETSGGATQYF.

This clonotype was recorded many times. J is TRBJ1-5 and V is TRBV12-3 or TRBV12-4; TRBD1 agrees at 9 bases. This CDR3 has 14 amino acids. V lost 6 bases to trimming and J lost 5 bases; unmatched junction nucleotides: 5. CDR3 DNA sequence: TGTGCCAGCAGCAGGGACAGGGAGCATCAGCCCCAGCATTTT. As protein: CASSRDREHQPQHF.

This clonotype was observed many times. The chain has TRBV5-4 and TRBJ2-1; D is uncertain. The CDR3 extends over 14 amino acids. Trimming shortened V by 0 bases and J by 5 bases, and 9 bases separated the two germline ends. Germline assignment: CDR1 SGHNT and CDR2 YYREEE (reference sequence). Here the CDR3 DNA reads TGTGCCAGCAGCTTGGACCTTGGAGACAATGAGCAGTTCTTC. Translation: CASSLDLGDNEQFF.

This clonotype was counted many times. The chain couples TRBV20-1 to TRBJ2-7, with 7 bases aligning to TRBD1. CDR3 length: 13 amino acids. Germline V gene data show CDR1 as DFQATT and CDR2 as SNEGSKA (reference sequence). V lost 5 bases to trimming and J lost 4 bases; unmatched junction nucleotides: 8. Here the CDR3 DNA reads TGCAGTGCTGTGTACAGGGGATTTTACGAGCAGTACTTC. Residues: CSAVYRGFYEQYF.

This clonotype was seen many times. The rearrangement uses TRBV4-2 and TRBJ2-2; D might be TRBD1 or TRBD2, each matching 5 bases. Looked up from germline, CDR1 is LGHNA and CDR2 is YNFKEQ. V lost 0 bases, J lost 0 bases, and 8 bases lay in between. This CDR3 has 16 amino acids. CDR3 protein: CASSQDRGANTGELFF. The CDR3 DNA is TGTGCCAGCAGCCAAGATCGGGGCGCGAACACCGGGGAGCTGTTTTTT.

This clonotype was seen ten or more times. The chain couples TRBV14 to TRBJ1-2; no firm D call. The germline V gene has CDR1 SGHDN and CDR2 FVKESK. Trimming shortened V by 5 bases and J by 7 bases, and 14 bases separated the two germline ends. The CDR3 consists of 13 residues. The CDR3 nucleotides are TGTGCCAGCAGCTATGTGCGGGAAGGTGGCTACACCTTC. It specifies CASSYVREGGYTF.

The V gene is TRBV7-2, the J gene TRBJ1-1, with a weak D call TRBD1 (6 bases). Per the germline V gene, CDR1 is SGHTA and CDR2 is FQGNSA. V was cut by 5 bases and J by 1 base, with 14 bases left in between. CDR3 size: 15 residues. CDR3 nucleotide sequence: TGTGCCAGCAGCCCGGGGGCCTTAAGGAACACTGAAGCTTTCTTT. This codes for CASSPGALRNTEAFF.

This clonotype was detected many times. This chain joins TRBV24-1 and TRBJ2-7, with 11 bases fitting TRBD2. J was trimmed by 3 bases and V by 5 bases; bases with no gene match: 2. Per germline, CDR1 KGHDR and CDR2 SFDVKD. The CDR3 extends over 14 amino acids. The CDR3 reads CATSASGGNYEQYF. In DNA form, the CDR3 reads TGTGCCACCAGTGCTAGCGGGGGGAACTACGAGCAGTACTTC.

This chain links TRBV20-1 with TRBJ2-3; no clear D. The CDR3 is made up of 12 amino acids. Trimming removed 1 base from V and 6 bases from J, with 8 bases in between. Germline V CDR1 and CDR2: DFQATT, SNEGSKA (reference sequence). Here the CDR3 reads CSARGGMDTQYF. CDR3 coding DNA: TGCAGTGCTAGAGGTGGTATGGATACGCAGTATTTT.

The chain uses TRBV20-1 and TRBJ2-1; 8 bases are shared with TRBD2. Trimming cost V 6 bases and J 6 bases; bases outside gene matches: 4. Germline CDR1 reads DFQATT; CDR2 reads SNEGSKA (reference sequence). This CDR3 spans 12 amino acids. CDR3 nucleotides: TGCAGTGCCACCGGGGGGGCCAATGAGCAGTTCTTC. It specifies CSATGGANEQFF.

The rearrangement uses TRBV6-1 and TRBJ2-3; no clear D. The length of the CDR3 is 14 residues. The germline V gene has CDR1 MNHNS and CDR2 SASEGT. Deletions cut 4 bases from V and 3 bases from J, with 11 bases between. The CDR3 spells CASSARIITDTQYF. CDR3 coding DNA: TGTGCCAGCAGTGCCCGGATCATAACAGATACGCAGTATTTT.

This clonotype was picked up a small number of times. The chain recombines TRBV20-1 with TRBJ1-6; 8 positions agree with TRBD1. This CDR3 contains 13 residues. Germline trimming cut 5 bases from V and 7 bases from J; bases unmatched to any gene: 4. Germline V lookup: CDR1 DFQATT, CDR2 SNEGSKA (reference sequence). The CDR3 DNA follows: TGCAGTGCTCTGGACAGGGCCAATTCACCCCTCCACTTT. Protein: CSALDRANSPLHF.

The chain combines TRBV10-3 with TRBJ2-3; 7 bases fit TRBD2. This CDR3 comprises 17 residues. V shed 5 bases, J shed 0 bases, and the junction held 11 bases outside the gene matches. Looked up from germline, CDR1 is ENHRY and CDR2 is SYGVKD. The CDR3, as DNA: TGTGCCATCAGTAGTTCGGCGGGGGACTCAAGCACAGATACGCAGTATTTT. Its translation is CAISSSAGDSSTDTQYF.